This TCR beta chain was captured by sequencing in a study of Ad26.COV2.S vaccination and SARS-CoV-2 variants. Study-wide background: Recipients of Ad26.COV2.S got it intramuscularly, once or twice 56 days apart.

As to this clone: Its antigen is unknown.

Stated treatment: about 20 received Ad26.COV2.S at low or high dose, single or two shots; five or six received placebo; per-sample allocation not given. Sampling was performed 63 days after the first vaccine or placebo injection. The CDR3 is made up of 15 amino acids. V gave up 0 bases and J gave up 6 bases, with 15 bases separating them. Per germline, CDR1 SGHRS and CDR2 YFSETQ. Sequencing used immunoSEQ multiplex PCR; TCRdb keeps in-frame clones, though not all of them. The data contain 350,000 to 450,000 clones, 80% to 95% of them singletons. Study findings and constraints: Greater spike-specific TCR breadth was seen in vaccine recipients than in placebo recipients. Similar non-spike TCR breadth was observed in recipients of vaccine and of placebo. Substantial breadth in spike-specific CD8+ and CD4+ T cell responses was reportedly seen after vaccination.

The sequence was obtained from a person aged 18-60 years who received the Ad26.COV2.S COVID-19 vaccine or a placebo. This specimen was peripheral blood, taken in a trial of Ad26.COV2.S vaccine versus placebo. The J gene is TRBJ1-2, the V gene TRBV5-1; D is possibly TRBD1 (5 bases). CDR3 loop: CASSLARGAYDGYTF. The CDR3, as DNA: TGCGCCAGCAGCTTGGCACGGGGCGCATATGATGGCTACACCTTC. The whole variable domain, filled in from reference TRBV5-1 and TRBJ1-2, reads KAGVTQTPRYLIKTRGQQVTLSCSPISGHRSVSWYQQTPGQGLQFLFEYFSETQRNKGNFPGRFSGRQFSNSRSEMNVSTLELGDSALYLCASSLARGAYDGYTFGSGTRLTVV.